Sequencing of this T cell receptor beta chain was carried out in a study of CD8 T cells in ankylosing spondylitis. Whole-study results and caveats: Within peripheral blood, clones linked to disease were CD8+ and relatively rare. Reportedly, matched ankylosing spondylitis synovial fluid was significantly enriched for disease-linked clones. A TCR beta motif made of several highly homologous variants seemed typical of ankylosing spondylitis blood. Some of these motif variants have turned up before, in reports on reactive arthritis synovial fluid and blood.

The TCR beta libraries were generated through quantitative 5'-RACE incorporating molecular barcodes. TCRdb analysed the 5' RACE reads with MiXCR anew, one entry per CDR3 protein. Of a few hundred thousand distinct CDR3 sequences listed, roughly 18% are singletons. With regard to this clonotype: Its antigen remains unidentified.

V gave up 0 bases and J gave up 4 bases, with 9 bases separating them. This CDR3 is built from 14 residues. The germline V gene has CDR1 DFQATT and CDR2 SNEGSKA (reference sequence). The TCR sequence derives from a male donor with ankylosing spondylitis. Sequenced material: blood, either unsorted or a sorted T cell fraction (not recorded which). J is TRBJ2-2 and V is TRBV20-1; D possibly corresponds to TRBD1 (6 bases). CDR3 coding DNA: TGCAGTGCTAGAGATCGCAGGGGCACCGGGGAGCTGTTTTTT. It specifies CSARDRRGTGELFF.